This T cell receptor (beta chain) was observed in a study of cytotoxic CD8 clonotypes in ibrutinib-treated CLL. The J segment lost 0 bases and the V segment lost 10 bases, leaving 3 bases of the junction unmatched. The CDR3 has 12 amino acids. CDR1 and CDR2 from the germline V gene are SGHVS and FQNEAQ. Profiling relied on immunoSEQ multiplex PCR, and the TCRdb table lists in-frame clones only, not all of them. Among 150,000 or so clones listed, around 82% were seen once. Sequenced material: PBMCs, taken after 36 months of ibrutinib treatment. The chain uses TRBV7-8 and TRBJ2-7; 7 bases are a match to TRBD1. This TCR derives from a human donor with chronic lymphocytic leukemia. The chain's CDR3 is CATGQASYEQYF. CDR3 sequence (DNA): TGTGCCACTGGACAGGCCTCCTACGAGCAGTACTTC.